The clone carrying this T cell receptor beta chain was found many times. Its target is not known. The data originate from a study of neurological immune-mediated disorders. TCRdb redid the calling of the 5' RACE reads with MiXCR, one entry per CDR3 protein. The top ten clones hold 6% to 9% of a sample with 25,000 to 30,000 distinct CDR3 sequences, more than 2.5% of them seen once. Whole-study findings and limits: Phylogenetic grouping assigned the repertoires of 18 of 34 multiple sclerosis patients to a single related-CDR3 cluster, which may represent a signature.

Germline V gene data show CDR1 as SGHRS and CDR2 as YFSETQ. CDR3 size: 13 residues. V shed 5 bases and J shed 6 bases, with 12 bases lying between them. This rearrangement joins TRBV5-1 to TRBJ2-4; possible D gene TRBD1, 5 bases. The TCR comes from a woman in her twenties or thirties with multiple sclerosis. Sequenced input: PBMCs. The chain's CDR3 is CASSARVGNIQYF. In DNA form, the CDR3 reads TGCGCCAGCAGTGCCAGGGTGGGAAACATTCAGTACTTC.